This T cell receptor (beta chain) is from a study of cytomegalovirus exposure and HLA in healthy donors. The V and J ends lost 6 bases and 2 bases respectively, with 14 bases between them. The CDR3 runs 14 residues. Germline assignment: CDR1 ENHRY and CDR2 SYGVKD. PCR primers comprised 60 Vbeta and 13 Jbeta primers. Some clones are missing from TCRdb's copy, which holds only in-frame ones; the method was immunoSEQ multiplex PCR. The profile shows 130,000 to 150,000 clones, around 79% of them singletons. The sequence was collected from a man aged 35 to 55 in good health and CMV-seropositive. This chain links TRBV10-3 with TRBJ2-7, with a tentative D call TRBD2 (6 bases). The material sequenced was PBMCs. The CDR3 DNA follows: TGTGCCATCAGGGCCAGGGCGGGAACCTACGAGCAGTACTTC. It specifies CAIRARAGTYEQYF.